This T cell receptor beta chain was retrieved from a study of T cell clones after liver transplantation. Across the whole study: Until 12-24 months post-transplant, subjects got standard immunosuppression and no induction. Study-level findings and limits: Migration into the graft, not deletion, may explain lost graft donor-reactive T cells.

Per germline, CDR1 SGHTA and CDR2 FQGNSA. V dropped 3 bases and J dropped 7; count of bases not matched to a gene: 2. The CDR3 length is 14 residues. This clone has a single count. Antigen: not known. The assay was immunoSEQ multiplex PCR, and TCRdb's table has in-frame clones only and misses some. The sample has approximately 71,000 clones; 90% to 95% are singletons. V gene TRBV7-2 combines with J gene TRBJ2-1; TRBD2 matches 11 bases. Material: CD4+ T cells from blood, obtained around 27 months after liver transplant. This clonotype was obtained from a human patient who received a liver transplant. Part of the T cells may come from the graft donor. The CDR3 DNA sequence: TGTGCCAGCAGCTTTTTAGCGGGAGGGAATGAGCAGTTCTTC. Its protein product is CASSFLAGGNEQFF.